This T cell receptor (beta chain) was profiled in a study of CD8+CD57+ T cells in acquired aplastic anemia. Study information: Sorted CD4+ and CD8+ cells gave an average of about 3.4 ug of DNA.

Per germline, CDR1 MRHNA and CDR2 SNTAGT. There are 18 residues in the CDR3. Patients included in sequencing had previously demonstrated CD8+CD57+ cell expansion by flow cytometry. Template material for TCR beta VDJ and CDR3 profiling consisted of genomic DNA. Using its own MiXCR run on the reads, TCRdb lists one record per CDR3 protein. The sample consists of under 200,000 distinct CDR3 sequences, more than 45% of them appearing once. The chain carries TRBV6-4 and TRBJ2-7; 8 bases are a match to TRBD1. The sequenced sample was sorted CD4+, CD8+, or CD8+CD57+ T cells (not recorded which) from PBMCs. The sequence was obtained from a human donor with aplastic anemia. The CDR3 DNA is TGTGCCACCAGTGACCATCCCGGACAGGGCACGAGCTCCTACGAGCAGTACGTC. This encodes CATSDHPGQGTSSYEQYV.